One and the same sample provided the 29 T cell receptor beta chains below, sequenced in a study of cytomegalovirus exposure and HLA in healthy donors. In the PCR, 60 Vbeta and 13 Jbeta primers were used. The protocol was immunoSEQ multiplex PCR, while the TCRdb copy is restricted to in-frame clones and leaves out a portion. Among around 120,000 clones, about 76% were seen once, and the ten largest hold 0.55% to 0.75%. Sequenced material: PBMCs. The receptors stem from a man aged 18 to 29 in good health and CMV-seronegative.

This chain connects TRBV28 to TRBJ1-2; TRBD1 matches 9 bases. The ends lost 6 bases at V and 1 base at J; junction bases unmatched: 6. CDR1 is MDHEN, CDR2 SYDVKM, per germline. The CDR3 covers 15 residues. The CDR3 region is CASSYRGLSNYGYTF. The CDR3 DNA reads as TGTGCCAGCAGCTACAGGGGGCTGAGTAACTATGGCTACACCTTC.

This clone was detected once. The chain combines TRBV6-5 with TRBJ2-3; D is perhaps TRBD2 (5 bases). Germline V CDR1 and CDR2: MNHEY, SVGAGI. This CDR3 is 15 amino acids long. The ends were cut back, 0 bases at V and 6 bases at J, with 13 bases in the middle. The CDR3, as DNA: TGTGCCAGCAGTTACTCGTGGGCACGCGGGGATACGCAGTATTTT. This gives the protein CASSYSWARGDTQYF.

V gene TRBV7-9 combines with J gene TRBJ2-7, with D maybe TRBD2 (6 bases). This CDR3 contains 14 residues. CDR1 is SEHNR, CDR2 FQNEAQ, per germline (reference sequence). The V end lost 4 bases, the J end lost 6 bases, and 16 bases lay between the germline ends. CDR3 protein: CASSSRLDPREQYF. CDR3 DNA sequence: TGTGCCAGCAGCTCCCGACTAGATCCACGCGAGCAGTACTTC.

The table lists this clone with a few counts. The rearrangement links TRBV7-9 to TRBJ2-7; D gene unclear. V was pared by 4 bases and J by 4 bases, with 8 bases between. Germline V gene lookup returns CDR1 SEHNR and CDR2 FQNEAQ (reference sequence). The CDR3 extends over 12 amino acids. The CDR3 sequence: CASSSSAYEQYF. DNA for the CDR3: TGTGCCAGCAGCTCGTCAGCGTACGAGCAGTACTTC.

The genes are TRBV28 and TRBJ2-7; D call uncertain. The CDR3 sequence is 15 residues long. The V end was cut by 0 bases, the J end by 2 bases, with 11 bases between. Germline CDR1 reads MDHEN; CDR2 reads SYDVKM. CDR3 in amino acids: CASSLWADSTYEQYF. The DNA for the CDR3 is TGTGCCAGCAGTTTATGGGCAGACTCGACCTACGAGCAGTACTTC.

The CDR3 loop is CASSEGVSVETQYF. The DNA of the CDR3 is TGTGCCAGCAGTGAAGGAGTTAGCGTGGAGACCCAGTACTTC. The chain recombines TRBV6-1 with TRBJ2-5; TRBD2 is a possible D gene (5 bases). The V and J ends lost 1 base and 5 bases respectively, with 11 bases between them. The CDR3 is 14 amino acids. The germline V gene encodes CDR1 MNHNS and CDR2 SASEGT.

The chain combines TRBV15 with TRBJ1-2, with 8 bases aligning to TRBD1. The CDR3 is 12 residues long. Germline-derived CDR1 and CDR2 are LNHNV and YYDKDF (reference sequence). The junction had 3 bases not matched to a gene; V was cut back by 5 bases and J by 7 bases. CDR3 loop: CATSPGGGGYTF. The CDR3 nucleotides are TGTGCCACCAGCCCAGGGGGCGGTGGCTACACCTTC. The full variable domain, with the rest looked up from reference TRBV15 and TRBJ1-2, is DAMVIQNPRYQVTQFGKPVTLSCSQTLNHNVMYWYQQKSSQAPKLLFHYYDKDFNNEADTPDNFQSRRPNTSFCFLDIRSPGLGDTAMYLCATSPGGGGYTFGSGTRLTVV.

V and J are TRBV4-3 and TRBJ2-5; D possibly corresponds to TRBD1 (5 bases). Deletions cut 0 bases from V and 2 bases from J, with 10 bases between. The CDR3 contains 15 residues. Germline V gene sequence: CDR1 LGHNA, CDR2 YSLEER. The chain's CDR3 is CASSQDRAGQETQYF. The CDR3 DNA reads as TGCGCCAGCAGCCAAGACCGAGCAGGGCAAGAGACCCAGTACTTC.

The chain uses TRBV6-1 and TRBJ1-3, with 7 bases fitting TRBD1. The germline CDR1 and CDR2 sequences are MNHNS and SASEGT. V was pared by 4 bases and J by 0 bases, with 9 bases of the junction left unmatched. CDR3 length equals 17 residues. CDR3 sequence: CASSVRDRSYSGNTIYF. CDR3 in DNA: TGTGCCAGCAGTGTTCGGGACAGAAGTTACTCTGGAAACACCATATATTTT.

This rearrangement joins TRBV15 to TRBJ1-5; D may be TRBD1 (5 bases). Germline CDR1 is LNHNV and CDR2 is YYDKDF (reference sequence). Trimming stripped 0 bases from V and 4 bases from J, with 16 bases between. The CDR3 is 17 amino acids. The CDR3: CATSRDRGMRGNQPQHF. CDR3 DNA: TGTGCCACCAGCAGAGATCGGGGGATGAGGGGTAATCAGCCCCAGCATTTT.

This clone occurred a few times. The chain employs TRBV2 and TRBJ1-1; a possible D gene is TRBD1 (5 bases). CDR1 and CDR2 (germline): SNHLY, FYNNEI. The CDR3 extends over 12 amino acids. Trimming took off 9 bases at V and 4 bases at J, with 12 bases between the two ends. CDR3 protein: CARGQETTEAFF. In DNA, the CDR3 is TGTGCCAGAGGACAAGAAACCACTGAAGCTTTCTTT.

The chain is built from TRBV19 and TRBJ1-5; a weak D match, TRBD1 (5 bases). The CDR3 loop spans 16 amino acids. Germline V CDR1 and CDR2: LNHDA, SQIVND (reference sequence). Between the trimmed V and J ends, which lost 3 bases and 7 bases, there was a span of 19 bases. CDR3 bases: TGTGCCAGTAGTATGTACCCTAGGGGAAAGAGGCAGCCCCAGCATTTT. Translating gives CASSMYPRGKRQPQHF.

This rearrangement joins TRBV6-5 to TRBJ2-2; D ambiguous. The CDR3 is 13 amino acids. Germline V gene lookup returns CDR1 MNHEY and CDR2 SVGAGI. The germline V and J ends were trimmed by 0 bases and 11 bases, with 10 bases remaining between them. Here the CDR3 DNA reads TGTGCCAGCAGTTACTCGAGCCCCTTCGAGCTGTTTTTT. This translates into CASSYSSPFELFF.

J is TRBJ2-7 and V is TRBV4-3; TRBD2 is a possible D gene (6 bases). Germline assignment: CDR1 LGHNA and CDR2 YSLEER. CDR3 length: 16 amino acids. V shed 1 base and J shed 2 bases, with 15 bases lying between them. CDR3 bases: TGCGCCAGCAGCCAAGGGTCCGGGACGGGGGCCTACGAGCAGTACTTC. Protein: CASSQGSGTGAYEQYF.

This clone has more than one count but fewer than ten. CDR3 protein: CASTSPSQANVLTF. CDR3 nucleotide sequence: TGCGCCAGCACCTCACCTAGCCAGGCCAACGTCCTGACTTTC. The V gene is TRBV5-1, the J gene TRBJ2-6, with D maybe TRBD2 (5 bases). CDR1 is SGHRS, CDR2 YFSETQ, per germline. The CDR3 has 14 residues. Trimming shortened V by 6 bases and J by 6 bases, and 13 bases separated the two germline ends.

The rearrangement joins TRBV7-2 to TRBJ2-1; the D gene is possibly TRBD1 (5 bases). Trimming shortened V by 4 bases and J by 0 bases, and 19 bases separated the two germline ends. This CDR3 contains 18 residues. The germline CDR1 and CDR2 sequences are SGHTA and FQGNSA. The CDR3 sequence is CASSYSRTHLSSYNEQFF. CDR3 coding DNA: TGTGCCAGCAGCTATAGCAGGACACACTTAAGCTCCTACAATGAGCAGTTCTTC.

This clone was seen a few times. The CDR3 spells CASSWGTGDTEAFF. CDR3 in DNA: TGTGCCAGCAGCTGGGGGACAGGGGACACTGAAGCTTTCTTT. The chain is built from TRBV5-6 and TRBJ1-1; 10 nucleotides agree with TRBD1. The CDR3 is made up of 14 amino acids. Germline CDR1 SGHDT, CDR2 YYEEEE. V was clipped by 3 bases and J by 3 bases; unmatched bases: 2.

The chain is built from TRBV28 and TRBJ2-7, with 7 positions matching TRBD1. CDR1 is MDHEN, CDR2 SYDVKM, per germline. This CDR3 region has 16 residues. With 4 bases clipped from V and 4 bases from J, the junction kept 13 bases outside the gene matches. CDR3: CASSSTPQGYMYEQYF. CDR3 sequence (DNA): TGTGCCAGCAGTTCGACACCACAGGGGTATATGTACGAGCAGTACTTC.

The V gene is TRBV5-6, the J gene TRBJ1-5; D remains unclear. This CDR3 comprises 13 residues. V shed 1 base and J shed 4 bases, with 6 bases lying between them. The germline V gene has CDR1 SGHDT and CDR2 YYEEEE. The CDR3 loop is CASSLSSNQPQHF. In DNA, the CDR3 is TGTGCCAGCAGCTTGTCCAGTAATCAGCCCCAGCATTTT.

The chain employs TRBV5-1 and TRBJ1-1; possibly TRBD1 for D (6 bases). The CDR3 contains 16 residues. Per the germline V gene, CDR1 is SGHRS and CDR2 is YFSETQ. Between the trimmed V and J ends, which lost 4 bases and 3 bases, there was a span of 19 bases. DNA of the CDR3: TGCGCCAGCAGCCCCGGACAGCCACAGGGAGACACTGAAGCTTTCTTT. It is translated as CASSPGQPQGDTEAFF.

The chain couples TRBV10-2 to TRBJ2-7, with D unclear. Between the trimmed V and J ends, which lost 6 bases and 2 bases, there was a span of 11 bases. Germline V gives CDR1 WSHSY, CDR2 SAAADI. This CDR3 comprises 13 residues. This CDR3 is CASRREPPYEQYF. The CDR3 nucleotides read TGCGCCAGCAGGAGAGAACCCCCCTACGAGCAGTACTTC.

V gene TRBV7-6 combines with J gene TRBJ2-7; TRBD2 is a possible D gene (5 bases). The germline CDR1 and CDR2 sequences are SGHVS and FNYEAQ. Trimming left V 2 bases short and J 7 bases short, with 12 bases between. The CDR3 totals 13 residues. CDR3: CASSLRGYKEQYF. The CDR3 region has the DNA TGTGCCAGCAGCTTACGGGGTTACAAGGAGCAGTACTTC.

The CDR3 sequence: CASSYYGGRDTEAFF. In nucleotides, the CDR3 is TGTGCCAGCAGTTACTACGGGGGGCGGGACACTGAAGCTTTCTTT. The chain carries TRBV6-5 and TRBJ1-1, with TRBD1 as a possible D gene (6 bases). With 1 base removed from V and 3 bases from J, the gap between germline ends came to 12 bases. This CDR3 comprises 15 residues. Germline CDR1 is MNHEY and CDR2 is SVGAGI.

The chain employs TRBV4-3 and TRBJ2-2; the D gene is possibly TRBD2 (6 bases). This CDR3 has 14 residues. With 6 bases removed from V and 6 bases from J, the gap between germline ends came to 14 bases. Germline CDR1 reads LGHNA; CDR2 reads YSLEER. CDR3 amino acids: CASRPGRRAGELFF. The CDR3 DNA reads as TGCGCCAGCAGGCCAGGGAGGAGGGCCGGGGAGCTGTTTTTT.

The chain is built from TRBV7-9 and TRBJ2-5; D unresolved. V was shortened by 1 base and J by 3 bases, with 6 bases between the two germline ends. The germline gives CDR1 SEHNR, CDR2 FQNEAQ (reference sequence). The CDR3 has 13 amino acids. The chain's CDR3 is CASSLGAEETQYF. DNA of the CDR3: TGTGCCAGCAGCTTAGGGGCAGAAGAGACCCAGTACTTC.

This clone was found once. This rearrangement joins TRBV7-2 to TRBJ1-6; D possibly corresponds to TRBD1 (5 bases). Between the trimmed V and J ends, which lost 5 bases and 0 bases, there was a span of 17 bases. CDR3 length equals 18 residues. Germline loops: CDR1 SGHTA, CDR2 FQGNSA. The CDR3 sequence is CASSGPLQESSYNSPLHF. As DNA, the CDR3 is TGTGCCAGCAGCGGCCCGCTACAGGAAAGCTCCTATAATTCACCCCTCCACTTT.

The gene calls are TRBV9 and TRBJ2-2; D remains unclear. Germline CDR1 SGDLS, CDR2 YYNGEE. Trimming left V 4 bases short and J 5 bases short, with 12 bases between. CDR3 length equals 14 residues. The CDR3 loop is CASSPITRTGELFF. CDR3 coding DNA: TGTGCCAGCAGCCCAATCACAAGAACCGGGGAGCTGTTTTTT.

The CDR3 is CASSFHADNSGNTIYF. The CDR3 DNA is TGTGCCAGCAGCTTCCACGCGGACAACTCTGGAAACACCATATATTTT. The chain has TRBV7-9 and TRBJ1-3; possibly TRBD1 for D (5 bases). From germline, CDR1 is SEHNR and CDR2 FQNEAQ (reference sequence). The CDR3 has 16 residues. Deletions cut 3 bases from V and 0 bases from J, with 12 bases between.

The rearrangement uses TRBV5-1 and TRBJ2-5, with 7 bases matching TRBD1. Germline trimming cut 4 bases from V and 4 bases from J; bases unmatched to any gene: 7. The germline V gene encodes CDR1 SGHRS and CDR2 YFSETQ. This CDR3 has 14 residues. The chain's CDR3 is CASSRGQVPETQYF. For the CDR3, the DNA is TGCGCCAGCAGCCGAGGACAGGTCCCAGAGACCCAGTACTTC.